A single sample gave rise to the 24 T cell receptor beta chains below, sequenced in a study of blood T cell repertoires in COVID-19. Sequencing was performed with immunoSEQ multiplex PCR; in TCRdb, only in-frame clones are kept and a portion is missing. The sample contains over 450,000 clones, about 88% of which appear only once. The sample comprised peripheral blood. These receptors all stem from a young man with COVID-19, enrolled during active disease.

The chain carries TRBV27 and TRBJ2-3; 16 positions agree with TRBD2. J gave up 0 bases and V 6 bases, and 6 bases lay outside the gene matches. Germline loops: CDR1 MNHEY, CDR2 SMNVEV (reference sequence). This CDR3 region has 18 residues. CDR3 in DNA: TGTGCCAGCAGCTCGGGACTAGCGGGAGGGTTGAGCACAGATACGCAGTATTTT. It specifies CASSSGLAGGLSTDTQYF.

CDR3 protein: CASSLTSGETDTQYF. The CDR3 DNA reads as TGTGCCAGCTCACTAACTAGCGGGGAGACAGATACGCAGTATTTT. The chain is built from TRBV18 and TRBJ2-3, with TRBD2 matching 10 bases. The germline V gene has CDR1 KGHSH and CDR2 LQKENI. This CDR3 comprises 15 residues. V lost 4 bases, J lost 3 bases, and 4 bases stayed unmatched.

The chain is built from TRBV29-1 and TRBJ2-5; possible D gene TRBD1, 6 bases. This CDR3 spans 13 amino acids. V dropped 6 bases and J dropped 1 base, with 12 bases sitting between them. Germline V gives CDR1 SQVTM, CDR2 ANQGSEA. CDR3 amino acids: CSVSQGLQETQYF. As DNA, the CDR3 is TGCAGCGTGTCACAGGGCCTCCAAGAGACCCAGTACTTC.

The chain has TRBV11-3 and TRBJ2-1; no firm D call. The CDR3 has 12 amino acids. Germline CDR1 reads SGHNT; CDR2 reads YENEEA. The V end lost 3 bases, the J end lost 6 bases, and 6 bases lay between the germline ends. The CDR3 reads CASSFESNEQFF. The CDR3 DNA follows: TGTGCCAGCAGCTTTGAGTCCAATGAGCAGTTCTTC.

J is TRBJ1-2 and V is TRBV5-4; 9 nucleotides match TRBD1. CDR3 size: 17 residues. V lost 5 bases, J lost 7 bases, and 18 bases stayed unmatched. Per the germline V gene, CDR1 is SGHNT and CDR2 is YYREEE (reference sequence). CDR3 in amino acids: CASRQSPKQGATVGYTF. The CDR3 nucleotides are TGTGCCAGCAGGCAATCTCCTAAACAGGGGGCTACGGTTGGCTACACCTTC.

CDR3 DNA: TGTGCCAGCAGTTACTCGACTTGGGGGGACACTGAAGCTTTCTTT. Its protein product is CASSYSTWGDTEAFF. V usage is TRBV6-5 and J usage is TRBJ1-1; maybe TRBD1 (5 bases). Trimming stripped 0 bases from V and 3 bases from J, with 11 bases between. The CDR3 spans 15 residues. Per the germline V gene, CDR1 is MNHEY and CDR2 is SVGAGI.

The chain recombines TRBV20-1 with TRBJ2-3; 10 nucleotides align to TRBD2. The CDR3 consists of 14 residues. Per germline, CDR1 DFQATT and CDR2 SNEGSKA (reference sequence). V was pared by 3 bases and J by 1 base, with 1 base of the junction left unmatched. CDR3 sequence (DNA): TGCAGTGCTAGTCTAGCGGGAGGCACAGATACGCAGTATTTT. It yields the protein CSASLAGGTDTQYF.

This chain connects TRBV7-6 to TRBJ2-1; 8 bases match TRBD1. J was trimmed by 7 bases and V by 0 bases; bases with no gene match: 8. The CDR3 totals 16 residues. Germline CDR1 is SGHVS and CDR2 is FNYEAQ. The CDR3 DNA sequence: TGTGCCAGCAGCTTAGCAGCCAGGGGGCTAGGTAATGAGCAGTTCTTC. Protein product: CASSLAARGLGNEQFF.

CDR3 in amino acids: CASSIWASGSSKNIQYF. In DNA form, the CDR3 reads TGTGCCAGTAGTATTTGGGCTAGCGGTTCATCCAAAAACATTCAGTACTTC. V is TRBV19 and J is TRBJ2-4; 7 nucleotides align to TRBD2. This CDR3 is built from 17 residues. After removal of 3 bases from V and 2 bases from J, the junction contained 10 bases not matched to a gene. Germline V lookup: CDR1 LNHDA, CDR2 SQIVND (reference sequence).

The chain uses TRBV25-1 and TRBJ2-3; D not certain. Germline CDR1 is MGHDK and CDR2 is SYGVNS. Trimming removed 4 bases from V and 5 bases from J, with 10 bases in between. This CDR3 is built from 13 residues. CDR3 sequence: CASSVAAVDTQYF. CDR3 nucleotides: TGTGCCAGCAGTGTCGCGGCTGTAGATACGCAGTATTTT. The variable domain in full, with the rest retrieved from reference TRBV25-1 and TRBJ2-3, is EADIYQTPRYLVIGTGKKITLECSQTMGHDKMYWYQQDPGMELHLIHYSYGVNSTEKGDLSSESTVSRIRTEHFPLTLESARPSHTSQYLCASSVAAVDTQYFGPGTRLTVL.

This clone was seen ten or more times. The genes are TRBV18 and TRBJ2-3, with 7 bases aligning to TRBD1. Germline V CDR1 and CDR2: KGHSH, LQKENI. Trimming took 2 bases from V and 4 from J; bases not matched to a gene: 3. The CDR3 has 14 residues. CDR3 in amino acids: CASSPGQASDTQYF. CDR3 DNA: TGTGCCAGCTCACCAGGACAGGCCTCAGATACGCAGTATTTT.

The CDR3 protein is CASSPRQADSYEQYF. In DNA form, the CDR3 reads TGTGCCAGCAGCCCCCGACAGGCGGATTCCTACGAGCAGTACTTC. V is TRBV3-1 (or the pseudogene TRBV3-2) and J is TRBJ2-7, with a tentative D call TRBD1 (6 bases). The CDR3 sequence is 15 residues long. Trimming stripped 4 bases from V and 1 base from J, with 14 bases between. The V gene's germline CDR1 is LGHDT and CDR2 YNNKEL (reference sequence).

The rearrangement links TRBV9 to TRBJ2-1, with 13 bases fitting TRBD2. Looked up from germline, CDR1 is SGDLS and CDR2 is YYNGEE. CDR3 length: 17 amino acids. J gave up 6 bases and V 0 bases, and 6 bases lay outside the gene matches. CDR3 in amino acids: CASSVGPLAGGTNEQFF. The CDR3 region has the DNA TGTGCCAGCAGCGTAGGCCCACTAGCGGGAGGGACCAATGAGCAGTTCTTC.

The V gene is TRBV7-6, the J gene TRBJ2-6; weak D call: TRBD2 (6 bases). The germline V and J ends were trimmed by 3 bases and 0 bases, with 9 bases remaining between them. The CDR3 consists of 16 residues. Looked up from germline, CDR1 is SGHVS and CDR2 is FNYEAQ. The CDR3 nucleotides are TGTGCCAGCAGCTTGGGACTGCCCTCTGGGGCCAACGTCCTGACTTTC. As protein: CASSLGLPSGANVLTF.

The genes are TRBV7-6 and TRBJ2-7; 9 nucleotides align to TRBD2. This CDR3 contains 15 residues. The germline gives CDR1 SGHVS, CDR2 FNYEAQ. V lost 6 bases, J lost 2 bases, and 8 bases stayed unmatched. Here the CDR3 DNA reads TGTGCCAGCAGAAAATTAGCGGGGGCCCCCTACGAGCAGTACTTC. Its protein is CASRKLAGAPYEQYF.

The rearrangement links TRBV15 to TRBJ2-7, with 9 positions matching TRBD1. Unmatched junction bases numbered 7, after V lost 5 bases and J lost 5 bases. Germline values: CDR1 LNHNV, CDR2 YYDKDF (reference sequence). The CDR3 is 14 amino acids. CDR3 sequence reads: CATSLRQGVDEQYF. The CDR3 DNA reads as TGTGCCACCAGCCTAAGACAGGGGGTGGACGAGCAGTACTTC.

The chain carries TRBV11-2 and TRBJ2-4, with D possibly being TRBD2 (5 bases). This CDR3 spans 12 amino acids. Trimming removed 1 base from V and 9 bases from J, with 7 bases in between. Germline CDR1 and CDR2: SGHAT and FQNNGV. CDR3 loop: CASSLGGGIQYF. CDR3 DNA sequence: TGTGCCAGCAGCTTAGGTGGAGGCATTCAGTACTTC. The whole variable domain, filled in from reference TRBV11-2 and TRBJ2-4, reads EAGVAQSPRYKIIEKRQSVAFWCNPISGHATLYWYQQILGQGPKLLIQFQNNGVVDDSQLPKDRFSAERLKGVDSTLKIQPAKLEDSAVYLCASSLGGGIQYFGAGTRLSVL.

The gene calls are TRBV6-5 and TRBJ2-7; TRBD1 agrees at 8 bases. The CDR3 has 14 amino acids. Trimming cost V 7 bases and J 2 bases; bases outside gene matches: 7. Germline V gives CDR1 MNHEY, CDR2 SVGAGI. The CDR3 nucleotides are TGTGCCAGCAAACCCGGGACAGGAACCTACGAGCAGTACTTC. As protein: CASKPGTGTYEQYF.

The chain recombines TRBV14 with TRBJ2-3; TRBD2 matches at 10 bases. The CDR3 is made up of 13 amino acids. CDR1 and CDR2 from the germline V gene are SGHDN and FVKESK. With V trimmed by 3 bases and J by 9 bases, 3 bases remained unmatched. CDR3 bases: TGTGCCAGCAGCCATAGCGGGGGGCAAACGCAGTATTTT. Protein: CASSHSGGQTQYF.

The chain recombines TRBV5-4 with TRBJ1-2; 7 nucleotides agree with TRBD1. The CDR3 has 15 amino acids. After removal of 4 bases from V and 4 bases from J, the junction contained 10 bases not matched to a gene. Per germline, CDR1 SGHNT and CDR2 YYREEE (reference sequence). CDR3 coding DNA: TGTGCCAGCAGCGATCCGGGACAGACCATCTATGGCTACACCTTC. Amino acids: CASSDPGQTIYGYTF.

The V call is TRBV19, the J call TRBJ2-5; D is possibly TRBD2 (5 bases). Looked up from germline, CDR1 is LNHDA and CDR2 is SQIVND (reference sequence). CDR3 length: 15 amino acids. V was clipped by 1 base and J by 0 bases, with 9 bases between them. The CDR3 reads CASSIGRGYQETQYF. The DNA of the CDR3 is TGTGCCAGTAGTATAGGTCGGGGATACCAAGAGACCCAGTACTTC.

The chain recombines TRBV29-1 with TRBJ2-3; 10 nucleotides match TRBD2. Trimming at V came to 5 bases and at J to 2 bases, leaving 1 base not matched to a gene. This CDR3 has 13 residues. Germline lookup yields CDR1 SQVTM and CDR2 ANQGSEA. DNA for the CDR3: TGCAGCGTTAGCGGGAGGGCCACAGATACGCAGTATTTT. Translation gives CSVSGRATDTQYF.

The CDR3 here is CASSGGGARETTNEKLFF. The CDR3 DNA reads TGTGCCAGCAGTGGCGGAGGGGCCCGGGAAACTACTAATGAAAAACTGTTTTTT. The chain uses TRBV6-1 and TRBJ1-4, with D perhaps matching TRBD1 (5 bases). CDR1 and CDR2 (germline): MNHNS, SASEGT. The V end was cut by 4 bases, the J end by 2 bases, with 20 bases between. The CDR3 covers 18 residues.

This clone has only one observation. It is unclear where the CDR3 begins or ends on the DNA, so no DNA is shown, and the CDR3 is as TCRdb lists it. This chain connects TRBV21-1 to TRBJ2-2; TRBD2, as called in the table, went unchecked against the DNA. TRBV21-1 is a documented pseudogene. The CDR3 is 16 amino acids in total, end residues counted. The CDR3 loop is CASSKVGRGATGELFF.